This T cell receptor beta chain appears in the sequencing data of a study of identical twins. In TCRdb, the 5' RACE reads were re-called with MiXCR into one record per CDR3 protein. The sample holds roughly 1.6 million distinct CDR3 sequences, under 35% seen once. CDR1 is LGHDT, CDR2 YNNKEL, per germline (reference sequence). Trimming cost V 5 bases and J 4 bases, with 13 bases left between them. CDR3 length: 14 residues. This clonotype was observed a handful of times. The chain has TRBV3-1 and TRBJ2-3; D is unclear. What was sequenced was cord blood. This clonotype was sampled from a newborn girl in good health. In DNA form, the CDR3 reads TGTGCCAGCAGCTCACTCCCCCCCCCAGATACGCAGTATTTT. It is translated as CASSSLPPPDTQYF.